Following are 4 T cell receptor beta chains from one sample sequenced in a study of cytomegalovirus exposure and HLA in healthy donors. The PCR employed 60 Vbeta primers together with 13 Jbeta primers. TCRdb's table, derived via immunoSEQ multiplex PCR, lists solely in-frame clones and lacks some. The sample has about 140,000 clones; 79% are singletons. Material for sequencing was PBMCs. Every receptor here comes from a man between 18 and 35 years old in good health and CMV-seronegative.

This rearrangement joins TRBV15 to TRBJ2-2; 10 bases align to TRBD2. Germline V gene sequence: CDR1 LNHNV, CDR2 YYDKDF (reference sequence). With V trimmed by 4 bases and J by 0 bases, 8 bases remained unmatched. This CDR3 is 18 amino acids long. As DNA, the CDR3 is TGTGCCACCAGCACCTATGGACTAGCGGAAACGAACACCGGGGAGCTGTTTTTT. It specifies CATSTYGLAETNTGELFF.

This clone has a handful of counts. The chain links TRBV6-5 to TRBJ2-7; TRBD1 agrees at 11 bases. From germline, CDR1 is MNHEY and CDR2 SVGAGI. The CDR3 sequence is 15 residues long. V was pared by 6 bases and J by 5 bases, with 9 bases of the junction left unmatched. The CDR3 coding sequence is TGTGCCAGCAGCCTTTTTCGGACAGGGGGCCACGAGCAGTACTTC. Its protein is CASSLFRTGGHEQYF.

A few counts support this clone. Other DNA sequences from this sample encode an identical CDR3 as well. The chain has TRBV6-5 and TRBJ1-2, with D perhaps TRBD1 (6 bases). V lost 2 bases and J 2 bases, leaving 6 bases between the germline ends. The CDR3 is made up of 13 amino acids. Germline CDR1 and CDR2: MNHEY and SVGAGI. CDR3 region: CASSYDRNYGYTF. Written as DNA, the CDR3 is TGTGCCAGCAGTTACGACAGGAACTATGGCTACACCTTC.

In the case of this clone: The same CDR3 arises from other DNA sequences in this sample as well. The V and J genes are TRBV7-9 and TRBJ1-3, with 8 bases aligning to TRBD1. The CDR3 contains 15 residues. V lost 5 bases to trimming and J lost 0 bases; unmatched junction nucleotides: 3. CDR1 and CDR2 (germline): SEHNR, FQNEAQ (reference sequence). CDR3 residues: CASSLGTGSGNTIYF. For the CDR3, the DNA is TGTGCCAGCAGCCTAGGGACAGGCTCTGGAAACACCATATATTTT.